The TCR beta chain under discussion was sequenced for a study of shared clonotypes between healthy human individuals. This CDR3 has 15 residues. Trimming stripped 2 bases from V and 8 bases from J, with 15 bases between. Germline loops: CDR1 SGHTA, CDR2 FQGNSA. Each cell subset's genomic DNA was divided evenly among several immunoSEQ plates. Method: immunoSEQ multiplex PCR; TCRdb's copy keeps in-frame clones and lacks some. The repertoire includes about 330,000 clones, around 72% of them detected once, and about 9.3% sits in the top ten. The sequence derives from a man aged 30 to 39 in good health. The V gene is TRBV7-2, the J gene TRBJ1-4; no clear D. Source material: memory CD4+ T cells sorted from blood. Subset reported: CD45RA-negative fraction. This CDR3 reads CASSLIRIGPEKLFF. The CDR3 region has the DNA TGTGCCAGCAGCTTAATCAGAATAGGCCCCGAAAAACTGTTTTTT.